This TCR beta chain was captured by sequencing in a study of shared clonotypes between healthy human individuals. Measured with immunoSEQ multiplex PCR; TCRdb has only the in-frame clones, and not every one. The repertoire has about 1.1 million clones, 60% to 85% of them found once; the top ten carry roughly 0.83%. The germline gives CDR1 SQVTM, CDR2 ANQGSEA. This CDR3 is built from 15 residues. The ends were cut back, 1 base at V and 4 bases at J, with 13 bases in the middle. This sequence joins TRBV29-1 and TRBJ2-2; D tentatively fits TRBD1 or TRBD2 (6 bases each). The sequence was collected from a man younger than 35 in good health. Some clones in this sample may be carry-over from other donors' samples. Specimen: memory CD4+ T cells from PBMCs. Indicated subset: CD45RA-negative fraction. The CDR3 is CSVEGKGGSTGELFF. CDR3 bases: TGCAGCGTTGAAGGCAAGGGGGGCTCCACCGGGGAGCTGTTTTTT.